This TCR beta chain comes out of a study of blood T cell repertoires in COVID-19. Sequencing was performed with immunoSEQ multiplex PCR; in TCRdb, only in-frame clones are kept and a portion is missing. The table includes under 350,000 clones, 85% to 90% detected once. This clone showed up just once. V was pared by 6 bases and J by 3 bases, with 14 bases between. From germline, CDR1 is MNHEY and CDR2 SVGAGI. This CDR3 is 14 amino acids long. The TCR originated in a man aged 40-55 years with acute or convalescent COVID-19. The sequenced sample was peripheral blood. This chain connects TRBV6-5 to TRBJ1-1; D remains unclear. The CDR3: CASSAGVTHTEAFF. The DNA for the CDR3 is TGTGCCAGCAGCGCCGGGGTCACCCACACTGAAGCTTTCTTT.